This T cell receptor (beta chain) was documented in a study of neurological immune-mediated disorders. Study observations and caveats: Private repertoires in all groups were suggested by the finding that expanded clones across subjects shared no CDR3 amino acid sequences.

Comments on this clonotype: Its antigen is as yet unknown.

The V gene's germline CDR1 is SQVTM and CDR2 ANQGSEA. CDR3 length: 13 residues. Losses at the gene ends were 7 bases for V and 10 bases for J; bases not matched to a gene: 10. Volunteers attending a blood bank in Maryland, USA, served as healthy controls. TCRdb used MiXCR to reprocess the 5' RACE reads, holding one entry per CDR3 protein. There are about 21,000 distinct CDR3 sequences in the sample; approximately 6.6% occur only once, and about 42% lies in the top ten. This sequence originates from a man aged 18 to 30 in good health. The V and J genes are TRBV29-1 and TRBJ2-1, with 10 bases aligning to TRBD2. The sequenced sample was CD8+ T cells from blood. CDR3: CSGRVAGGGEQFF. CDR3 sequence (DNA): TGCAGCGGGAGGGTAGCGGGGGGTGGGGAGCAGTTCTTC.